The 28 T cell receptor beta chains below all came from one sample that was sequenced in a study of cytotoxic CD8 clonotypes in ibrutinib-treated CLL. Using immunoSEQ multiplex PCR, the repertoire was profiled, and TCRdb retains in-frame clones only, with some absent. The table has 150,000 or so clones, around 81% seen once. The sequenced sample was PBMCs, obtained after 36 months of ibrutinib treatment. The source of these receptors is a human donor with chronic lymphocytic leukemia.

In its sample, this clone was seen a few times. The chain recombines TRBV30 with TRBJ2-1; the D gene is possibly TRBD2 (5 bases). The CDR3 covers 12 residues. V was pared by 2 bases and J by 10 bases, with 12 bases between. Germline V gene sequence: CDR1 GTSNPN, CDR2 SVGIG (reference sequence). CDR3 coding DNA: TGTGCCTGGAGTAAAGCGGCGATCGAGCAGTTCTTC. Translation: CAWSKAAIEQFF.

The chain links TRBV6-5 to TRBJ1-2; no firm D call. Germline V gene sequence: CDR1 MNHEY, CDR2 SVGAGI. V was pared by 2 bases and J by 5 bases, with 12 bases between. CDR3 size: 14 residues. The CDR3 coding sequence is TGTGCCAGCAGTTACACGTTTGGGGTATATGGCTACACCTTC. It is translated as CASSYTFGVYGYTF.

This clone has a single count. DNA for the CDR3: TGTGCCAGCAGCAGCGACGGAGTTAACACTGAAGCTTTCTTT. Protein: CASSSDGVNTEAFF. The chain links TRBV11-3 to TRBJ1-1, with D hard to call. CDR3 length: 14 amino acids. V was clipped by 5 bases and J by 2 bases, with 12 bases between them. CDR1 and CDR2 (germline): SGHNT, YENEEA.

About this clone: The germline gene is not matched at one end of the junction; a read error may be the cause. The rearrangement joins TRBV2 to TRBJ2-5, with a possible D match to TRBD1 (6 bases). The germline CDR1 and CDR2 sequences are SNHLY and FYNNEI. The CDR3 totals 13 residues. This CDR3 reads CASSGDRQGTQYF. The CDR3 coding sequence is TGTGCCAGCAGCGGCGACAGGCAAGGGACCCAGTACTTC.

The gene calls are TRBV6-5 and TRBJ2-2; D is unclear. Germline V gene sequence: CDR1 MNHEY, CDR2 SVGAGI. V gave up 6 bases and J gave up 6 bases, with 5 bases separating them. The CDR3 is made up of 11 amino acids. CDR3 loop: CASRSPGELFF. As DNA, the CDR3 is TGTGCCAGCAGGTCCCCCGGGGAGCTGTTTTTT.

This rearrangement joins TRBV18 to TRBJ1-1, with 7 bases aligning to TRBD1. The CDR3 has 14 amino acids. Germline assignment: CDR1 KGHSH and CDR2 LQKENI. V was pared by 6 bases and J by 1 base, with 5 bases of the junction left unmatched. The CDR3 is CASSPGQRNTEAFF. CDR3 nucleotides: TGTGCCAGCTCTCCGGGACAGCGGAACACTGAAGCTTTCTTT.

The chain employs TRBV28 and TRBJ2-7; D gene uncertain. The CDR3 length is 14 residues. Looked up from germline, CDR1 is MDHEN and CDR2 is SYDVKM. V shed 7 bases and J shed 2 bases, with 15 bases lying between them. The CDR3 DNA reads TGTGCCAGCATCTCCTTAGGCGTTCCCTACGAGCAGTACTTC. Translated: CASISLGVPYEQYF. Based on the CDR3 plus reference TRBV28 and TRBJ2-7, the full variable domain is DVKVTQSSRYLVKRTGEKVFLECVQDMDHENMFWYRQDPGLGLRLIYFSYDVKMKEKGDIPEGYSVSREKKERFSLILESASTNQTSMYLCASISLGVPYEQYFGPGTRLTVT.

This clone is a singleton in its sample. CDR3 in DNA: TGTGCCAGCAGCTTAGGTCCAGGGACAGATACGCAGTATTTT. It codes for CASSLGPGTDTQYF. The chain joins TRBV7-8 to TRBJ2-3; TRBD1 is a possible D gene (5 bases). The V end was cut by 1 base, the J end by 3 bases, with 8 bases between. Germline values: CDR1 SGHVS, CDR2 FQNEAQ. This CDR3 has 14 amino acids.

This chain connects TRBV6-1 to TRBJ2-1; no reliable D call. V was trimmed by 6 bases and J by 0 bases, leaving 6 bases between them. CDR3 size: 13 residues. Germline assignment: CDR1 MNHNS and CDR2 SASEGT. The CDR3, as DNA: TGTGCCAGCAGGAACGGCTCCTACAATGAGCAGTTCTTC. Amino acid sequence: CASRNGSYNEQFF.

In DNA form, the CDR3 reads TGCGCCAGCAGCCTTTTGGACAGGTTTCGCGAAAAACTGTTTTTT. This translates into CASSLLDRFREKLFF. This sequence joins TRBV4-1 and TRBJ1-4; TRBD1 agrees at 7 bases. V gave up 4 bases and J gave up 8 bases; unmatched junction bases: 10. This CDR3 is built from 15 residues. CDR1 is MGHRA and CDR2 is YSYEKL in the germline V gene.

This chain uses TRBV6-5 with TRBJ2-3, with D possibly matching TRBD1 (7 bases). The CDR3 consists of 14 residues. CDR1 MNHEY and CDR2 SVGAGI come from the germline V gene. Trimming stripped 6 bases from V and 3 bases from J, with 13 bases between. The CDR3 DNA is TGTGCCAGCAGACCACCAGGGGGGACAGATACGCAGTATTTT. Translated: CASRPPGGTDTQYF.

This chain joins TRBV9 and TRBJ1-1; the D gene is possibly TRBD1 (5 bases). Germline lookup yields CDR1 SGDLS and CDR2 YYNGEE. CDR3 size: 13 residues. V was clipped by 4 bases and J by 1 base, with 8 bases between them. The CDR3 sequence is CASSRQGNTEAFF. For the CDR3, the DNA is TGTGCCAGCAGCCGGCAGGGGAACACTGAAGCTTTCTTT.

The chain employs TRBV4-1 and TRBJ2-7; 8 bases fit TRBD2. Trimming cost V 1 base and J 1 base; bases outside gene matches: 6. The length of the CDR3 is 16 residues. The germline CDR1 and CDR2 sequences are MGHRA and YSYEKL. The CDR3 DNA follows: TGCGCCAGCAGCCAAGTCTTACTAGCGGATTCCTACGAGCAGTACTTC. It translates to CASSQVLLADSYEQYF.

This sequence joins TRBV13 and TRBJ2-3, with D tentatively TRBD2 (8 bases). The CDR3 loop spans 20 amino acids. Germline-derived CDR1 and CDR2 are PRHDT and FYEKMQ (reference sequence). Trimming stripped 5 bases from V and 2 bases from J, with 29 bases between. DNA of the CDR3: TGTGCCAGCAGCCCCGTCTTACACCGGGAGGGGGACAGCAACACAGATACGCAGTATTTT. Translating gives CASSPVLHREGDSNTDTQYF.

The V call is TRBV10-3, the J call TRBJ1-1; D is possibly TRBD1 (5 bases). CDR3 length: 13 amino acids. V was trimmed by 6 bases and J by 1 base, leaving 9 bases between them. The V gene's germline CDR1 is ENHRY and CDR2 SYGVKD. CDR3 sequence (DNA): TGTGCCATCAGGACACAGGAGAACACTGAAGCTTTCTTT. This sequence encodes CAIRTQENTEAFF.

This chain joins TRBV27 and TRBJ1-1; D is possibly TRBD1 (5 bases). Per the germline V gene, CDR1 is MNHEY and CDR2 is SMNVEV (reference sequence). The germline V and J ends were trimmed by 0 bases and 8 bases, with 10 bases remaining between them. The CDR3 is 13 residues long. The DNA of the CDR3 is TGTGCCAGCAGTTTATCGGGGCTGGCCGAAGCTTTCTTT. This sequence encodes CASSLSGLAEAFF.

The chain recombines TRBV7-6 with TRBJ2-5; TRBD2 aligns across 12 bases. Germline V lookup: CDR1 SGHVS, CDR2 FNYEAQ. The junction had 10 bases not matched to a gene; V was cut back by 6 bases and J by 5 bases. The CDR3 is 16 residues long. CDR3 in DNA: TGTGCCAGCAGTCCCCCGACTAGCGGGGGACACGAGACCCAGTACTTC. Translating gives CASSPPTSGGHETQYF.

The gene calls are TRBV29-1 and TRBJ2-1, with D maybe TRBD2 (6 bases). The CDR3 covers 16 residues. The germline V gene has CDR1 SQVTM and CDR2 ANQGSEA. V lost 1 base to trimming and J lost 3 bases, with 16 bases between them. The chain's CDR3 is CSVEVVGGRYYNEQFF. In nucleotides, the CDR3 is TGCAGCGTTGAAGTGGTGGGGGGACGCTACTACAATGAGCAGTTCTTC.

The chain has TRBV27 and TRBJ2-1; D remains unclear. The CDR3 loop spans 16 amino acids. Trimming took off 1 base at V and 0 bases at J, with 10 bases between the two ends. Germline CDR1 reads MNHEY; CDR2 reads SMNVEV (reference sequence). The CDR3 DNA sequence: TGTGCCAGCAGTTTATTGGCAGCTCACTCCTACAATGAGCAGTTCTTC. Its protein is CASSLLAAHSYNEQFF.

The DNA of the CDR3 is TGTGCCAGCAGTTATGATCGCTCGGGCCACGAGCAGTACTTC. Translated, it gives CASSYDRSGHEQYF. V and J are TRBV6-5 and TRBJ2-7; D not certain. Germline assignment: CDR1 MNHEY and CDR2 SVGAGI. Trimming took off 3 bases at V and 5 bases at J, with 14 bases between the two ends. The CDR3 is 14 residues long.

The rearrangement uses TRBV7-8 and TRBJ1-5; D ambiguous. This CDR3 is 14 amino acids long. The germline V and J ends were trimmed by 1 base and 4 bases, with 8 bases remaining between them. CDR1 SGHVS and CDR2 FQNEAQ come from the germline V gene. The CDR3 coding sequence is TGTGCCAGCAGCTTAGTTCCGGGGAATCAGCCCCAGCATTTT. Amino acid sequence: CASSLVPGNQPQHF.

This rearrangement joins TRBV4-1 to TRBJ2-7; 7 bases align to TRBD2. The CDR3 consists of 14 residues. Germline CDR1 reads MGHRA; CDR2 reads YSYEKL. The V gene end was trimmed by 1 base and the J gene end by 7 bases; junction bases not matched to a gene: 7. This CDR3 is CASSQGAGSGEQYF. The CDR3 DNA sequence: TGCGCCAGCAGCCAAGGAGCGGGGTCTGGAGAGCAGTACTTC.

This clone was recorded a few times. The V call is TRBV6-5, the J call TRBJ1-2, with D unclear. Trimming took 4 bases from V and 4 from J, leaving 13 bases between them. In germline, CDR1 is MNHEY, CDR2 SVGAGI. The CDR3 is 14 residues long. The CDR3 is CASSSTPTSYGYTF. CDR3 nucleotide sequence: TGTGCCAGCAGTTCGACCCCGACAAGCTATGGCTACACCTTC.

V and J are TRBV19 and TRBJ2-7; D perhaps matches TRBD1 (6 bases). This CDR3 is 13 amino acids long. Per germline, CDR1 LNHDA and CDR2 SQIVND (reference sequence). Trimming took 8 bases from V and 3 from J, leaving 14 bases between them. The CDR3 DNA sequence: TGTGCCAGTGCACAGGGTAGAATCTACGAGCAGTACTTC. Translated, it gives CASAQGRIYEQYF.

The chain carries TRBV5-1 and TRBJ1-1; TRBD1 matches at 9 bases. Trimming cost V 1 base and J 9 bases; bases outside gene matches: 10. The CDR3 is made up of 15 amino acids. The germline CDR1 and CDR2 sequences are SGHRS and YFSETQ. The CDR3 DNA reads TGCGCCAGCAGCTTGAACAGGGGGCGAAGGGATCAAGCTTTCTTT. Amino acids: CASSLNRGRRDQAFF.

The chain employs TRBV10-3 and TRBJ1-1; D is ambiguous. V lost 2 bases to trimming and J lost 3 bases, with 7 bases between them. The CDR3 is 13 residues long. CDR1 is ENHRY and CDR2 is SYGVKD in the germline V gene. The CDR3 nucleotides read TGTGCCATCAGTGAGGGTGGGGACACTGAAGCTTTCTTT. Protein: CAISEGGDTEAFF.

The V gene is TRBV7-9, the J gene TRBJ2-7; 9 bases fit TRBD2. The CDR3 has 16 residues. Trimming removed 5 bases from V and 2 bases from J; junction bases left unmatched: 10. CDR1 is SEHNR and CDR2 is FQNEAQ in the germline V gene (reference sequence). Here the CDR3 reads CASSTVAGAVPYEQYF. CDR3 coding DNA: TGTGCCAGCAGCACAGTAGCGGGAGCGGTCCCCTACGAGCAGTACTTC. Full variable domain (outside the CDR3, taken from reference TRBV7-9 and TRBJ2-7): DTGVSQNPRHKITKRGQNVTFRCDPISEHNRLYWYRQTLGQGPEFLTYFQNEAQLEKSRLLSDRFSAERPKGSFSTLEIQRTEQGDSAMYLCASSTVAGAVPYEQYFGPGTRLTVT.

The gene calls are TRBV5-8 and TRBJ2-3; 9 bases are shared with TRBD1. J was trimmed by 14 bases and V by 3 bases; bases with no gene match: 7. CDR1 and CDR2 (germline): SGHTS, YDEGEE. The CDR3 has 12 amino acids. In DNA, the CDR3 is TGTGCCAGCAGCTCCTCAACAGGGGGCTCGTATTTT. Translation: CASSSSTGGSYF.